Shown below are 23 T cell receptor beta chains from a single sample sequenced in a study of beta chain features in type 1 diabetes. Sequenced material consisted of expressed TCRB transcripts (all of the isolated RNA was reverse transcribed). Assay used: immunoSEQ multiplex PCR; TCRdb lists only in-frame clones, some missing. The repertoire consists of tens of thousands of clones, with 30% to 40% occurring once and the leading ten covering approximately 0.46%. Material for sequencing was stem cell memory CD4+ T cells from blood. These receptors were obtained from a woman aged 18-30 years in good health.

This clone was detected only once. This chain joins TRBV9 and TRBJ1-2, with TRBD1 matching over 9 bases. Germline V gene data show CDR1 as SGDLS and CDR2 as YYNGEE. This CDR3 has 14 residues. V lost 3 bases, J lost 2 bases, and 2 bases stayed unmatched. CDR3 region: CASSAGQGNYGYTF. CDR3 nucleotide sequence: TGTGCCAGCAGCGCGGGACAGGGAAACTATGGCTACACCTTC.

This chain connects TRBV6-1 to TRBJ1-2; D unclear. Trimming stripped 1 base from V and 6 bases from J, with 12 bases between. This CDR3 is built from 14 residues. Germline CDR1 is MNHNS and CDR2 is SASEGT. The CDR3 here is CASSEGSWWHGYTF. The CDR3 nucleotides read TGTGCCAGCAGTGAAGGGTCGTGGTGGCATGGCTACACCTTC.

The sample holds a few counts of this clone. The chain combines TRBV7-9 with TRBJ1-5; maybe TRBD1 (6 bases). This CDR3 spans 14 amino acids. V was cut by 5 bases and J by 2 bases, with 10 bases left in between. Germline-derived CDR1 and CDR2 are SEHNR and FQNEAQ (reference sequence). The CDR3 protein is CASSPGVGNQPQHF. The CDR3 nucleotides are TGTGCCAGCAGCCCAGGGGTGGGCAATCAGCCCCAGCATTTT. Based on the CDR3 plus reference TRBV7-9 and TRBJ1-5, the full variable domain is DTGVSQNPRHKITKRGQNVTFRCDPISEHNRLYWYRQTLGQGPEFLTYFQNEAQLEKSRLLSDRFSAERPKGSFSTLEIQRTEQGDSAMYLCASSPGVGNQPQHFGDGTRLSIL.

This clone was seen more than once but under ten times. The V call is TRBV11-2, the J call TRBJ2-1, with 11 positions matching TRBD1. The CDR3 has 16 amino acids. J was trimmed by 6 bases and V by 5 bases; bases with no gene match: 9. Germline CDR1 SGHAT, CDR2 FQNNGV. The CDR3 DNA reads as TGTGCCAGCAGCACAAACCGGGACAGGGGGGTCAATGAGCAGTTCTTC. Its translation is CASSTNRDRGVNEQFF.

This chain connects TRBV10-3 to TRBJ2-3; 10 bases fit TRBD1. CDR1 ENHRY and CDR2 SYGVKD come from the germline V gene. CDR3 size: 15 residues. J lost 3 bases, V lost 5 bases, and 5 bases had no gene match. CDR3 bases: TGTGCCATCAGTAAGACAGGGGGCTTGACAGATACGCAGTATTTT. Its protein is CAISKTGGLTDTQYF.

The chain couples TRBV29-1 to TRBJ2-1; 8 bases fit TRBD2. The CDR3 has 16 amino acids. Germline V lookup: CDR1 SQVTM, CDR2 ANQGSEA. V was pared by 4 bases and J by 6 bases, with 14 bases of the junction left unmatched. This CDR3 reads CSVAVILAGTINEQFF. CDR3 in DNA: TGCAGCGTTGCTGTTATCCTAGCGGGTACCATCAATGAGCAGTTCTTC.

CDR3 in amino acids: CASSRQSSGANVLTF. For the CDR3, the DNA is TGTGCCAGCAGCCGACAGAGCTCTGGGGCCAACGTCCTGACTTTC. The rearrangement joins TRBV7-9 to TRBJ2-6, with D maybe TRBD1 (5 bases). The V end lost 5 bases, the J end lost 0 bases, and 8 bases lay between the germline ends. In germline, CDR1 is SEHNR, CDR2 FQNEAQ (reference sequence). CDR3 length equals 15 residues.

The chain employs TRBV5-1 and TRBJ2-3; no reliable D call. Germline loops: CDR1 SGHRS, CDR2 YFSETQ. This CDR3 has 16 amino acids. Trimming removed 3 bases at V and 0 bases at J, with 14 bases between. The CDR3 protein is CASSSPTRASTDTQYF. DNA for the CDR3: TGCGCCAGCAGCTCCCCGACTCGTGCTAGCACAGATACGCAGTATTTT.

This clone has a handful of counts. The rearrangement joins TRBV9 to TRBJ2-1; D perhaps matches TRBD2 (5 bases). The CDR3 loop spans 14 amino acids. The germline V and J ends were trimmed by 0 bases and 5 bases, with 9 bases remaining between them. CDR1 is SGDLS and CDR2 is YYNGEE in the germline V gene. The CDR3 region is CASSVGPGNNEQFF. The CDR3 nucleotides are TGTGCCAGCAGCGTAGGACCGGGGAACAATGAGCAGTTCTTC.

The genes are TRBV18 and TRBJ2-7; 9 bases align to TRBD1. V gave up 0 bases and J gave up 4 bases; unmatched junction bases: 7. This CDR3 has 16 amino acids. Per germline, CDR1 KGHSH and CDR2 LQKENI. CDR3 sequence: CASSPPTGGIGYEQYF. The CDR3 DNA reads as TGTGCCAGCTCACCACCGACAGGGGGTATTGGGTACGAGCAGTACTTC.

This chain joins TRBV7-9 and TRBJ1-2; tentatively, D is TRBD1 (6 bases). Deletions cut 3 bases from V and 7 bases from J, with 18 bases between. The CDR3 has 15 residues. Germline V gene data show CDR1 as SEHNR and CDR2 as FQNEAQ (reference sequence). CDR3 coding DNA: TGTGCCAGCAGCTTGGTTACAACAGGGACCGGTGGCTACACCTTC. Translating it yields CASSLVTTGTGGYTF.

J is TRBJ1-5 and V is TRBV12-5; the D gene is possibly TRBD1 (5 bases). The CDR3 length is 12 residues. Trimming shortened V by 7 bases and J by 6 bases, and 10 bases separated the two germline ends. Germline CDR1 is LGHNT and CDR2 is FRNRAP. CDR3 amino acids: CASAWGFQPQHF. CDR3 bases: TGTGCTAGTGCCTGGGGCTTTCAGCCCCAGCATTTT.

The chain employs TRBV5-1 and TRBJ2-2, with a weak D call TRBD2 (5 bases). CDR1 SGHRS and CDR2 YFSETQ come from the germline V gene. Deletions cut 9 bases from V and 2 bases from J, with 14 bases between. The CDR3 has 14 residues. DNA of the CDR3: TGCGCCACATCGAGGACTTTTAACACCGGGGAGCTGTTTTTT. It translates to CATSRTFNTGELFF.

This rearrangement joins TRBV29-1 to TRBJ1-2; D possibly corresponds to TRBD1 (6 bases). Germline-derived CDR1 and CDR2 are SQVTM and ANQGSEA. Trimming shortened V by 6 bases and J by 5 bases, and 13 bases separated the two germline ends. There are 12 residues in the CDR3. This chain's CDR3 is CSVEQGQYGYTF. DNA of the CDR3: TGCAGCGTCGAGCAAGGACAGTATGGCTACACCTTC.

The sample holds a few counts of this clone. The CDR3 region has the DNA TGTGCCAGCAGCTTATCCCCTCAGGACTCAACTGGGGCCAACGTCCTGACTTTC. Its protein product is CASSLSPQDSTGANVLTF. The chain has TRBV7-6 and TRBJ2-6; maybe TRBD2 (5 bases). This CDR3 has 18 amino acids. Germline V gives CDR1 SGHVS, CDR2 FNYEAQ. Trimming took off 2 bases at V and 2 bases at J, with 16 bases between the two ends.

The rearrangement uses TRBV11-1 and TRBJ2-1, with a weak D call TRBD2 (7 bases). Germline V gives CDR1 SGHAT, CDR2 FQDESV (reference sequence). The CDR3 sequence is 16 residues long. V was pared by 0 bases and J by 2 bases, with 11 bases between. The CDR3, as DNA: TGTGCCAGCAGCTTAGCAGGGGGGGTTCCCTACAATGAGCAGTTCTTC. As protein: CASSLAGGVPYNEQFF.

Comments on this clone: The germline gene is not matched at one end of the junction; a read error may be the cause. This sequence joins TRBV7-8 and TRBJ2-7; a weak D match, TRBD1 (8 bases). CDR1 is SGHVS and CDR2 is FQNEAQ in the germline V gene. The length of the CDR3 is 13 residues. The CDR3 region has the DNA TGTGCCAGCAGCCTAGGGAGGGACAGGCTCACCATATTC. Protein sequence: CASSLGRDRLTIF.

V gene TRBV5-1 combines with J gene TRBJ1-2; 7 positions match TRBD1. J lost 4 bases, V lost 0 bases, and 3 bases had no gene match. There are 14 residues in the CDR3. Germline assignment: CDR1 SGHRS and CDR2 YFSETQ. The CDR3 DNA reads TGCGCCAGCAGCTTGGGACAGGGAAGCTATGGCTACACCTTC. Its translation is CASSLGQGSYGYTF.

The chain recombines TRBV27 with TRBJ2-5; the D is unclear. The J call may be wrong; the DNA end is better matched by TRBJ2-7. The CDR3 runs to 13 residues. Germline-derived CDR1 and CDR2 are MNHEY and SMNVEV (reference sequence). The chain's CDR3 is CASSRSETYEQYF. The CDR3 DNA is TGTGCCAGCAGTAGGAGCGAAACCTACGAGCAGTACTTC.

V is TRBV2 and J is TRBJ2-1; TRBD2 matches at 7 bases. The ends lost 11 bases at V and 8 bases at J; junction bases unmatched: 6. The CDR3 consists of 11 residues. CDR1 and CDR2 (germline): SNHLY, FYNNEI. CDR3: CAEGEGDEQFF. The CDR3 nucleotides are TGTGCCGAAGGGGAGGGCGATGAGCAGTTCTTC.

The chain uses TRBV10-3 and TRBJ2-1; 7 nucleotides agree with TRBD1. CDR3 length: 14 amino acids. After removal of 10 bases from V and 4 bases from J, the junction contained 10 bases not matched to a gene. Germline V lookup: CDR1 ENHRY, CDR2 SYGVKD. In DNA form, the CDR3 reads TGTGCCACGTATCCCGGGACAGCGTACAATGAGCAGTTCTTC. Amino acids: CATYPGTAYNEQFF.

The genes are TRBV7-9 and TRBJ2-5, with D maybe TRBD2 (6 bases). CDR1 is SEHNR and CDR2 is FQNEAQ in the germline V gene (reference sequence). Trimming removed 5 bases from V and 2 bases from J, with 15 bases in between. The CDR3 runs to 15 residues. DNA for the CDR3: TGTGCCAGCAGCCCCTGGGGGGAGCGGCAAGAGACCCAGTACTTC. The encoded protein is CASSPWGERQETQYF.

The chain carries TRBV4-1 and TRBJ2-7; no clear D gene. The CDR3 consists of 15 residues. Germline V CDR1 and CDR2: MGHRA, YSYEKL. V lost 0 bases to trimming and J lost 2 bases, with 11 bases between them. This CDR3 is CASSQEQTRPYEQYF. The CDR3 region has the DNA TGCGCCAGCAGCCAAGAGCAGACAAGGCCCTACGAGCAGTACTTC.